The source of this TCR beta chain is a study of cytomegalovirus exposure and HLA in healthy donors. PCR primers comprised 60 Vbeta and 13 Jbeta primers. Profiled with immunoSEQ multiplex PCR; TCRdb holds only in-frame clones, not every one. The data contain 110,000 or so clones, 65% to 85% of them singletons. Germline assignment: CDR1 MRHNA and CDR2 SNTAGT. Trimming left V 4 bases short and J 1 base short, with 15 bases between. The CDR3 is 16 residues long. This receptor was identified in a woman in her late teens or twenties in good health and CMV-seronegative. The gene calls are TRBV6-4 and TRBJ2-3, with D perhaps matching TRBD2 (5 bases). The sequenced sample was PBMCs. The CDR3 is CASSVEELEGTDTQYF. CDR3 nucleotide sequence: TGTGCCAGCAGTGTGGAAGAACTAGAGGGCACAGATACGCAGTATTTT.